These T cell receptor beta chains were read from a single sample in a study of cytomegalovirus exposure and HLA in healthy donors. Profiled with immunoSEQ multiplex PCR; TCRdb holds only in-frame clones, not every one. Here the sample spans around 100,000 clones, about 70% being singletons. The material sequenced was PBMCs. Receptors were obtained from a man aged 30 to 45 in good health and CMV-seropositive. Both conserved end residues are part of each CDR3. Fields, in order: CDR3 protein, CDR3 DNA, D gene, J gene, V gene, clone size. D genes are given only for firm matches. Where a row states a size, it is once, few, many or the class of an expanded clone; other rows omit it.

CDR3 protein: CAAREIAGDLYNEQFF
CDR3 DNA: TGCGCTGCGCGAGAGATAGCGGGGGACCTATACAATGAGCAGTTCTTC
D gene: TRBD2
J gene: TRBJ2-1
V gene: TRBV5-1
clone size: NA

CDR3 protein: CASGLVGTGGLMNTEAFF
CDR3 DNA: TGCGCCAGCGGCTTGGTCGGGACAGGGGGCCTCATGAACACTGAAGCTTTCTTT
D gene: TRBD1
J gene: TRBJ1-1
V gene: TRBV5-1
clone size: NA

CDR3 protein: CASSLKQGWAFF
CDR3 DNA: TGTGCCAGCAGCTTAAAACAGGGGTGGGCTTTCTTT
D gene: TRBD1
J gene: TRBJ1-1
V gene: TRBV7-9
clone size: NA

CDR3 protein: CASSPPGGSNTEAFF
CDR3 DNA: TGTGCCAGTAGTCCACCAGGGGGGAGTAACACTGAAGCTTTCTTT
D gene: TRBD1
J gene: TRBJ1-1
V gene: TRBV19
clone size: few

CDR3 protein: CASSLVLSGNTIYF
CDR3 DNA: TGTGCCAGCAGCTTGGTACTCTCTGGAAACACCATATATTTT
D gene: NA
J gene: TRBJ1-3
V gene: TRBV7-2
clone size: NA

CDR3 protein: CASSRDLQGNYGYTF
CDR3 DNA: TGTGCCAGCAGCCGAGACCTACAGGGCAACTATGGCTACACCTTC
D gene: NA
J gene: TRBJ1-2
V gene: TRBV27
clone size: NA

CDR3 protein: CSVGRTDVSTEAFF
CDR3 DNA: TGCAGCGTTGGGAGGACAGACGTGAGCACTGAAGCTTTCTTT
D gene: NA
J gene: TRBJ1-1
V gene: TRBV29-1
clone size: few

CDR3 protein: CSVGGRPLAEAFF
CDR3 DNA: TGCAGCGTCGGGGGGCGACCTTTAGCTGAAGCTTTCTTT
D gene: NA
J gene: TRBJ1-1
V gene: TRBV29-1
clone size: NA

CDR3 protein: CASSEEGGGTYNEQFF
CDR3 DNA: TGTGCCAGCAGTGAAGAGGGCGGGGGAACCTACAATGAGCAGTTCTTC
D gene: TRBD2
J gene: TRBJ2-1
V gene: TRBV6-1
clone size: NA

CDR3 protein: CASSPSGRTDTQYF
CDR3 DNA: TGTGCCAGCAGCCCTAGCGGGAGGACAGATACGCAGTATTTT
D gene: TRBD2
J gene: TRBJ2-3
V gene: TRBV14
clone size: NA

CDR3 protein: CASSKPRDRIQETQYF
CDR3 DNA: TGTGCCAGCAGTAAACCCCGGGACAGAATTCAAGAGACCCAGTACTTC
D gene: TRBD1
J gene: TRBJ2-5
V gene: TRBV28
clone size: once

CDR3 protein: CASSFFRGVEEQYF
CDR3 DNA: TGTGCCAGCAGCTTTTTCAGGGGGGTCGAGGAGCAGTACTTC
D gene: NA
J gene: TRBJ2-7
V gene: TRBV5-4
clone size: NA

CDR3 protein: CASSARERGNTIYF
CDR3 DNA: TGTGCCAGCAGTGCCCGGGAGCGGGGAAACACCATATATTTT
D gene: NA
J gene: TRBJ1-3
V gene: TRBV28
clone size: NA

CDR3 protein: CASRQGPRSADTQYF
CDR3 DNA: TGTGCCAGCAGACAGGGCCCTCGTAGTGCAGATACGCAGTATTTT
D gene: NA
J gene: TRBJ2-3
V gene: TRBV27
clone size: NA

CDR3 protein: CASSLVSASINQPQHF
CDR3 DNA: TGTGCCAGCAGCTTAGTTTCAGCTAGTATCAATCAGCCCCAGCATTTT
D gene: NA
J gene: TRBJ1-5
V gene: TRBV7-9
clone size: NA

CDR3 protein: CSVVADRATNYGYTF
CDR3 DNA: TGCAGCGTTGTAGCGGACAGGGCGACTAACTATGGCTACACCTTC
D gene: TRBD1
J gene: TRBJ1-2
V gene: TRBV29-1
clone size: once

CDR3 protein: CASSRRGQTEAFF
CDR3 DNA: TGCGCCAGCAGCCGGCGGGGGCAAACTGAAGCTTTCTTT
D gene: NA
J gene: TRBJ1-1
V gene: TRBV5-1
clone size: NA

CDR3 protein: CSVSDSSGNTIYF
CDR3 DNA: TGCAGCGTTTCGGACAGCTCTGGAAACACCATATATTTT
D gene: NA
J gene: TRBJ1-3
V gene: TRBV29-1
clone size: NA

CDR3 protein: CASSQGIAGSSYNEQFF
CDR3 DNA: TGCGCCAGCAGCCAAGGAATAGCGGGGAGCTCCTACAATGAGCAGTTCTTC
D gene: TRBD2
J gene: TRBJ2-1
V gene: TRBV4-3
clone size: NA

CDR3 protein: CSVGMTVNTGELFF
CDR3 DNA: TGCAGCGTTGGAATGACAGTTAACACCGGGGAGCTGTTTTTT
D gene: NA
J gene: TRBJ2-2
V gene: TRBV29-1
clone size: NA

CDR3 protein: CASSLDFETQYF
CDR3 DNA: TGCGCCAGCAGCTTGGACTTCGAGACCCAGTACTTC
D gene: NA
J gene: TRBJ2-5
V gene: TRBV5-1
clone size: NA

CDR3 protein: CSARTGGTEAFF
CDR3 DNA: TGCAGCGCCAGGACAGGGGGGACTGAAGCTTTCTTT
D gene: TRBD1
J gene: TRBJ1-1
V gene: TRBV29-1
clone size: NA

CDR3 protein: CASSFEVGGNEKLFF
CDR3 DNA: TGCGCCAGCAGCTTCGAGGTCGGGGGAAATGAAAAACTGTTTTTT
D gene: NA
J gene: TRBJ1-4
V gene: TRBV5-1
clone size: NA

CDR3 protein: CASSSSGTDYEQYF
CDR3 DNA: TGCGCCAGCAGCTCCTCCGGGACAGACTACGAGCAGTACTTC
D gene: TRBD1
J gene: TRBJ2-7
V gene: TRBV5-1
clone size: NA

CDR3 protein: CAIKKQGAKTYNEQFF
CDR3 DNA: TGTGCCATCAAAAAGCAGGGGGCGAAAACCTACAATGAGCAGTTCTTC
D gene: TRBD1
J gene: TRBJ2-1
V gene: TRBV10-3
clone size: NA

CDR3 protein: CASSQGNGADTQYF
CDR3 DNA: TGTGCCAGCAGCCAGGGCAATGGCGCAGATACGCAGTATTTT
D gene: NA
J gene: TRBJ2-3
V gene: TRBV13
clone size: NA

CDR3 protein: CASSTQPQAGGPYGYTF
CDR3 DNA: TGTGCCAGCAGCACGCAACCACAGGCCGGGGGGCCCTATGGCTACACCTTC
D gene: NA
J gene: TRBJ1-2
V gene: TRBV9
clone size: NA

CDR3 protein: CASSKEESGGLGGYTF
CDR3 DNA: TGTGCCAGCAGCAAAGAAGAATCAGGGGGCTTGGGGGGCTACACCTTC
D gene: NA
J gene: TRBJ1-2
V gene: TRBV21-1
clone size: NA

CDR3 protein: CASSSPGTADANTGELFF
CDR3 DNA: TGTGCCAGCAGCTCCCCCGGGACAGCAGACGCGAACACCGGGGAGCTGTTTTTT
D gene: TRBD1
J gene: TRBJ2-2
V gene: TRBV13
clone size: NA

CDR3 protein: CASSLTLGLNGYTF
CDR3 DNA: TGTGCCAGCAGCTTGACTTTGGGGCTCAATGGCTACACCTTC
D gene: NA
J gene: TRBJ1-2
V gene: TRBV5-6
clone size: NA

CDR3 protein: CASSERFSRGQETQYF
CDR3 DNA: TGTGCCAGCAGTGAAAGGTTCTCCCGGGGGCAAGAGACCCAGTACTTC
D gene: NA
J gene: TRBJ2-5
V gene: TRBV25-1
clone size: once

CDR3 protein: CASSEYKGGAWYEQFF
CDR3 DNA: TGTGCCAGCAGTGAATATAAGGGGGGGGCCTGGTATGAGCAGTTCTTC
D gene: NA
J gene: TRBJ2-1
V gene: TRBV25-1
clone size: few

CDR3 protein: CASSRDREYGYTF
CDR3 DNA: TGTGCCAGCAGCAGGGACAGGGAATATGGCTACACCTTC
D gene: TRBD1
J gene: TRBJ1-2
V gene: TRBV6-5
clone size: NA

CDR3 protein: CASSRTTDGGQPQHF
CDR3 DNA: TGTGCCAGCAGCCGAACGACAGACGGGGGTCAGCCCCAGCATTTT
D gene: NA
J gene: TRBJ1-5
V gene: TRBV5-5
clone size: NA

CDR3 protein: CASSPTPSGNYGYTF
CDR3 DNA: TGTGCCAGCAGTCCAACCCCCTCAGGGAACTATGGCTACACCTTC
D gene: NA
J gene: TRBJ1-2
V gene: TRBV27
clone size: once

CDR3 protein: CASSVGGVVSNEKLFF
CDR3 DNA: TGTGCCAGCAGCGTAGGGGGGGTAGTTTCTAATGAAAAACTGTTTTTT
D gene: NA
J gene: TRBJ1-4
V gene: TRBV9
clone size: NA

CDR3 protein: CASSSSEVNTGELFF
CDR3 DNA: TGTGCCAGCAGCTCTAGCGAGGTGAACACCGGGGAGCTGTTTTTT
D gene: NA
J gene: TRBJ2-2
V gene: TRBV6-6
clone size: NA

CDR3 protein: CASSPQTGVSYNEQFF
CDR3 DNA: TGTGCCAGCAGCCCCCAAACCGGGGTCTCCTACAATGAGCAGTTCTTC
D gene: NA
J gene: TRBJ2-1
V gene: TRBV7-8
clone size: NA

CDR3 protein: CASSLTGKTEAFF
CDR3 DNA: TGTGCCAGCAGCCTTACAGGTAAAACTGAAGCTTTCTTT
D gene: NA
J gene: TRBJ1-1
V gene: TRBV11-2
clone size: NA

CDR3 protein: CASSEASTGFRNSNQPQHF
CDR3 DNA: TGTGCCAGCAGTGAAGCCTCCACGGGATTTCGGAATAGCAATCAGCCCCAGCATTTT
D gene: NA
J gene: TRBJ1-5
V gene: TRBV2
clone size: NA

CDR3 protein: CASSLGQGNSPLHF
CDR3 DNA: TGCGCCAGCAGCTTGGGACAGGGTAATTCACCCCTCCACTTT
D gene: TRBD1
J gene: TRBJ1-6
V gene: TRBV5-1
clone size: NA

CDR3 protein: CASSPPGGTEAFF
CDR3 DNA: TGTGCCAGCAGCCCCCCCGGCGGCACTGAAGCTTTCTTT
D gene: NA
J gene: TRBJ1-1
V gene: TRBV7-6
clone size: NA

CDR3 protein: CASSSPRKGIEGDTF
CDR3 DNA: TGTGCCAGCAGCTCTCCCCGGAAGGGGATTGAAGGCGACACCTTC
D gene: NA
J gene: TRBJ1-2
V gene: TRBV5-6
clone size: NA

CDR3 protein: CASSRQVGTDTQYF
CDR3 DNA: TGTGCCAGCAGCCGACAGGTGGGCACAGATACGCAGTATTTT
D gene: NA
J gene: TRBJ2-3
V gene: TRBV7-2
clone size: NA

CDR3 protein: CASSLAPEQGAGMNTEAFF
CDR3 DNA: TGCGCCAGCAGCTTGGCCCCAGAACAGGGGGCCGGGATGAACACTGAAGCTTTCTTT
D gene: TRBD1
J gene: TRBJ1-1
V gene: TRBV5-1
clone size: NA

CDR3 protein: CASSGAGQGGTEAFF
CDR3 DNA: TGCGCCAGCAGCGGCGCGGGACAGGGTGGCACTGAAGCTTTCTTT
D gene: TRBD1
J gene: TRBJ1-1
V gene: TRBV5-1
clone size: NA

CDR3 protein: CASSSPSGGSGTF
CDR3 DNA: TGTGCCAGCAGTTCCCCCTCGGGGGGTTCGGGGACCTTC
D gene: NA
J gene: TRBJ1-2
V gene: TRBV28
clone size: NA

CDR3 protein: CASSEGGGPLYEQYF
CDR3 DNA: TGTGCCAGCAGCGAGGGGGGGGGCCCTCTTTACGAGCAGTACTTC
D gene: NA
J gene: TRBJ2-7
V gene: TRBV9
clone size: NA

CDR3 protein: CASSPSSREAFF
CDR3 DNA: TGTGCCAGCTCACCTTCTTCCCGTGAAGCTTTCTTT
D gene: NA
J gene: TRBJ1-1
V gene: TRBV18
clone size: NA

CDR3 protein: CASSQILAGGPAGEQFF
CDR3 DNA: TGCGCCAGCAGCCAGATACTAGCGGGAGGGCCGGCGGGTGAGCAGTTCTTC
D gene: TRBD2
J gene: TRBJ2-1
V gene: TRBV4-1
clone size: NA

CDR3 protein: CASSPDRLKDGYTF
CDR3 DNA: TGCGCCAGCAGTCCGGACAGACTTAAGGATGGCTACACCTTC
D gene: NA
J gene: TRBJ1-2
V gene: TRBV5-1
clone size: NA

CDR3 protein: CASSLALSSGGSDTQYF
CDR3 DNA: TGTGCCAGCAGCCTAGCCCTCTCTAGCGGGGGGTCAGATACGCAGTATTTT
D gene: TRBD2
J gene: TRBJ2-3
V gene: TRBV2
clone size: NA